This T cell receptor (beta chain) was found in a study of blood T cells in healthy people across ages. Then a second PCR, running roughly 7 to 11 cycles, was carried out with a sample-barcoded 5' primer and a J-beta primer mix. One entry per CDR3 protein, called by TCRdb with MiXCR from the 5' RACE reads. The table lists about 1.1 million distinct CDR3 sequences, around two fifths of them singletons. This clonotype came up many times. Sample: blood. The clonotype originates from a man between 18 and 29 years old in good health.

The CDR3 reads CASRSLTSGGDSSYNEQFF. CDR3 DNA: TGTGCCAGCAGGTCCCTGACTAGCGGGGGGGATTCCTCCTACAATGAGCAGTTCTTC. The rearrangement links TRBV28 to TRBJ2-1; 14 bases map to TRBD2. This CDR3 contains 19 residues. With V trimmed by 6 bases and J by 0 bases, 10 bases remained unmatched. Germline V CDR1 and CDR2: MDHEN, SYDVKM.